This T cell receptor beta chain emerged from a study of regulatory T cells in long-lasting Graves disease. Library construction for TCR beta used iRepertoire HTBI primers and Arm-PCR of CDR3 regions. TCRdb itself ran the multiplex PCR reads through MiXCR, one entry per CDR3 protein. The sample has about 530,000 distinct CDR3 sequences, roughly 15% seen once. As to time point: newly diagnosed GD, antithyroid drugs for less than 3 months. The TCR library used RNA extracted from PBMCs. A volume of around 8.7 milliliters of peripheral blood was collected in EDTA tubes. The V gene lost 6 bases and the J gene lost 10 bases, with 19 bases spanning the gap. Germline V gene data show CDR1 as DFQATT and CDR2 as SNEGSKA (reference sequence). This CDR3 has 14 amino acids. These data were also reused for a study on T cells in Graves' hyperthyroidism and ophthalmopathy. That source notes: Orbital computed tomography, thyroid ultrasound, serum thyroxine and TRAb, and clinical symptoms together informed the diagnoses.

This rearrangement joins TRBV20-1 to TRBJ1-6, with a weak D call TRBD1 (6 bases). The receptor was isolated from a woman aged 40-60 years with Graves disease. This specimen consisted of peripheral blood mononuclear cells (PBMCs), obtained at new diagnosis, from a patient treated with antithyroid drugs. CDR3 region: CSAAGQRWGSPLHF. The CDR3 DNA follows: TGCAGTGCAGCGGGACAAAGGTGGGGCTCACCCCTCCACTTT.